What follows describes a single T cell receptor beta chain. The antigen is undetermined. The data were taken from a study of beta chain features in type 1 diabetes. The CDR3 contains 16 residues. Germline V gene sequence: CDR1 SGHDN, CDR2 FVKESK. V shed 3 bases and J 1 base; nucleotides not matched to a gene: 7. The investigators reverse transcribed all of the isolated RNA, so they sequenced expressed TCRB transcripts. Measured with immunoSEQ multiplex PCR; TCRdb has only the in-frame clones, and not every one. The profile shows hundreds of thousands of clones, approximately 30% of them singletons. Study observations and caveats: The naive, central memory and Treg TCRB repertoires showed an apparent similarity that was greater among patients than among healthy donors. TCRB CDR3 length was moderately but significantly reduced in all four CD4+ subsets of Type 1 diabetes patients. PCR could preferentially amplify shorter templates, alike in patients and controls. Type 1 diabetes patients showed fewer insertions and more deletions at VDJ junctions.

Sequencing used naive CD4+ T cells from blood. The J gene is TRBJ2-7, the V gene TRBV14; 9 nucleotides line up with TRBD1. This sequence was found in a man younger than 30 in good health. The DNA of the CDR3 is TGTGCCAGCAGCCAGAGGGGAGGGACAGGGTCCTACGAGCAGTACTTC. Protein product: CASSQRGGTGSYEQYF.